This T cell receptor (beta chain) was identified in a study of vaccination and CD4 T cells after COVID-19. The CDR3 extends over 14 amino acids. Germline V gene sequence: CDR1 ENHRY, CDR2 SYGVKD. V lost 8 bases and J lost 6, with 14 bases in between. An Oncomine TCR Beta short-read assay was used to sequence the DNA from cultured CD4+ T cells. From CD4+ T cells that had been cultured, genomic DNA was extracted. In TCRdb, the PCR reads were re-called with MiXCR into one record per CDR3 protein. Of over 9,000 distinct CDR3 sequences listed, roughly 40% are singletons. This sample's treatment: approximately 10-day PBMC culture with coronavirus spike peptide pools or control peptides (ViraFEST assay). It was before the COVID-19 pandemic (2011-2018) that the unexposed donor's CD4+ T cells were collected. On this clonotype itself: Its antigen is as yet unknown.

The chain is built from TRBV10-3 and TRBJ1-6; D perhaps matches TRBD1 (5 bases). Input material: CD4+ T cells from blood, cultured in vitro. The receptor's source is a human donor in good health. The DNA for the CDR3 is TGTGCCATCGGCGGGACGGGACCTAATTCACCCCTCCACTTT. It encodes CAIGGTGPNSPLHF.